Following are 23 T cell receptor beta chains from one sample sequenced in a study of T cells in Graves' hyperthyroidism and ophthalmopathy. Amplified TCR beta CDR3 regions derived from RNA transcripts. An initial round of RT-PCR targeting the TCR CDR3 relied on the HTBI primer set. TCRdb independently ran MiXCR on the multiplex PCR reads; one entry per CDR3 protein. The data contain 640,000 or so distinct CDR3 sequences, 13% to 15% of them singletons. Material: blood. These receptors all come from a woman under 30 with Graves' ophthalmopathy.

The sample holds many counts of this clonotype. The CDR3, as DNA: TGTGCCAGCCGCCGGGACCCTAACACCGGGGAGCTGTTTTTT. Translation gives CASRRDPNTGELFF. The chain is built from TRBV28 and TRBJ2-2; D tentatively fits TRBD1 or TRBD2 (5 bases each). Germline values: CDR1 MDHEN, CDR2 SYDVKM. The CDR3 runs to 14 residues. The V and J ends lost 8 bases and 2 bases respectively, with 12 bases between them.

This clonotype was recorded many times. The chain links TRBV11-2 to TRBJ1-2, with D perhaps matching TRBD1 (5 bases). This CDR3 contains 11 residues. Trimming took 3 bases from V and 6 from J, leaving 5 bases between them. Germline loops: CDR1 SGHAT, CDR2 FQNNGV. This CDR3 is CASSFRDGYTF. The CDR3 coding sequence is TGTGCCAGCAGCTTCAGGGATGGCTACACCTTC. Based on the CDR3 plus reference TRBV11-2 and TRBJ1-2, the full variable domain is EAGVAQSPRYKIIEKRQSVAFWCNPISGHATLYWYQQILGQGPKLLIQFQNNGVVDDSQLPKDRFSAERLKGVDSTLKIQPAKLEDSAVYLCASSFRDGYTFGSGTRLTVV.

Details on this clonotype: This may stem from a read error, because a much larger clone lies one nucleotide away. The genes are TRBV28 and TRBJ2-2; 7 bases agree with TRBD2. Trimming removed 8 bases from V and 4 bases from J; junction bases left unmatched: 22. Germline-derived CDR1 and CDR2 are MDHEN and SYDVKM. CDR3 size: 19 residues. CDR3 residues: CASAYRGLVGGSGTGELFF. CDR3 sequence (DNA): TGTGCCAGCGCTTACCGTGGACTAGTGGGAGGGTCGGGCACCGGGGAGCTGTTTTTT.

This clonotype has ten or more counts. The chain has TRBV11-3 and TRBJ1-1; the D gene is possibly TRBD1 (5 bases). CDR3 length: 15 amino acids. Germline V CDR1 and CDR2: SGHNT, YENEEA. Trimming shortened V by 7 bases and J by 1 base, and 16 bases separated the two germline ends. CDR3 in DNA: TGTGCCAGCACCCTTTCGGGACGGTCGAACACTGAAGCTTTCTTT. Its protein is CASTLSGRSNTEAFF.

This clonotype was observed at least ten times. This chain links TRBV12-3 or TRBV12-4 with TRBJ2-1; TRBD2 matches at 11 bases. The J segment lost 10 bases and the V segment lost 4 bases, leaving 6 bases of the junction unmatched. The length of the CDR3 is 14 residues. The CDR3 sequence is CASSSTSGGSEQFF. The CDR3 bases are TGTGCCAGCAGTTCAACTAGCGGGGGCTCAGAGCAGTTCTTC.

A few counts support this clonotype. V is TRBV29-1 and J is TRBJ1-4; a weak D match, TRBD1 (5 bases). The CDR3 spans 12 residues. From germline, CDR1 is SQVTM and CDR2 ANQGSEA. The V end was cut by 4 bases, the J end by 4 bases, with 7 bases between. The CDR3 protein is CSVGRVNEKLFF. The CDR3 DNA sequence: TGCAGCGTTGGCAGGGTTAATGAAAAACTGTTTTTT.

This clonotype has at least ten counts. V and J are TRBV12-3 or TRBV12-4 and TRBJ2-3, with TRBD2 identical over 8 bases. The CDR3 runs to 16 residues. The J segment lost 0 bases and the V segment lost 5 bases, leaving 7 bases of the junction unmatched. The CDR3 spells CASSSRLAHSTDTQYF. DNA for the CDR3: TGTGCCAGCAGTAGCCGACTAGCGCACAGCACAGATACGCAGTATTTT.

The V call is TRBV7-9, the J call TRBJ2-1, with TRBD1 matching 8 bases. CDR3 size: 16 residues. The V segment lost 2 bases and the J segment 0 bases; nucleotides outside the gene matches: 3. The germline V gene has CDR1 SEHNR and CDR2 FQNEAQ (reference sequence). The DNA of the CDR3 is TGTGCCAGCAGCTTAAGGACAGGGACCTCCTACAATGAGCAGTTCTTC. Protein sequence: CASSLRTGTSYNEQFF.

This clonotype was seen repeatedly, ten times or more. The V and J genes are TRBV18 and TRBJ2-5, with D perhaps TRBD2 (6 bases). Germline-derived CDR1 and CDR2 are KGHSH and LQKENI. This CDR3 has 13 residues. Trimming left V 6 bases short and J 3 bases short, with 11 bases between. The CDR3 nucleotides are TGTGCCAGCTCGCCAATAGCGGAAGAGACCCAGTACTTC. Translation: CASSPIAEETQYF.

This clonotype was counted a few times. The chain is built from TRBV2 and TRBJ1-5; TRBD1 is a possible D gene (6 bases). CDR3 length equals 15 residues. CDR1 and CDR2 (germline): SNHLY, FYNNEI. V was pared by 8 bases and J by 5 bases, with 19 bases between. The CDR3 bases are TGTGCCAGCCAGTCGGGGGGCCAGCAAGATCAGCCCCAGCATTTT. This codes for CASQSGGQQDQPQHF.

This clonotype showed up many times. CDR3 residues: CASSLGRGSGTEAFF. As DNA, the CDR3 is TGTGCCAGCAGCTTGGGCAGGGGGTCGGGGACTGAAGCTTTCTTT. The chain employs TRBV5-8 and TRBJ1-1, with 7 bases fitting TRBD1. Looked up from germline, CDR1 is SGHTS and CDR2 is YDEGEE. CDR3 size: 15 residues. Trimming removed 0 bases from V and 5 bases from J; junction bases left unmatched: 7.

This clonotype appeared a few times. The CDR3 DNA follows: TGTGCCAGCAGCGTAGTAGCGGGGACTAGGGCCACCGGGGAGCTGTTTTTT. Translation: CASSVVAGTRATGELFF. The J gene is TRBJ2-2, the V gene TRBV9; 8 nucleotides align to TRBD2. Germline-derived CDR1 and CDR2 are SGDLS and YYNGEE. V lost 0 bases, J lost 4 bases, and 8 bases stayed unmatched. The CDR3 extends over 17 amino acids.

This chain uses TRBV19 with TRBJ2-5; D gene uncertain. The V end was cut by 5 bases, the J end by 3 bases, with 10 bases between. Per the germline V gene, CDR1 is LNHDA and CDR2 is SQIVND (reference sequence). CDR3 length equals 13 residues. The CDR3 region is CASSFILKETQYF. The CDR3 DNA follows: TGTGCCAGTAGTTTCATTTTGAAAGAGACCCAGTACTTC.

This clonotype has at least ten counts. This chain uses TRBV7-2 with TRBJ1-3, with D hard to call. This CDR3 has 15 residues. Trimming pared 7 bases from V and 0 bases from J, leaving 13 bases between. Germline loops: CDR1 SGHTA, CDR2 FQGNSA. CDR3 DNA: TGTGCCAGCAACCCTAATATGGGCTCTGGAAACACCATATATTTT. Its protein is CASNPNMGSGNTIYF.

This clonotype was counted between two and nine times. The J gene is TRBJ2-7, the V gene TRBV10-2; 7 bases line up with TRBD2. This CDR3 has 15 amino acids. Germline lookup yields CDR1 WSHSY and CDR2 SAAADI. Germline trimming cut 0 bases from V and 4 bases from J; bases unmatched to any gene: 6. The CDR3 coding sequence is TGCGCCAGCAGTGAGTCGGGGGGGGATCCATACGAGCAGTACTTC. It encodes CASSESGGDPYEQYF.

In this sample, this clonotype turned up many times. The chain carries TRBV28 and TRBJ2-5, with 11 bases fitting TRBD2. This CDR3 has 16 amino acids. The germline gives CDR1 MDHEN, CDR2 SYDVKM. With V trimmed by 4 bases and J by 5 bases, 9 bases remained unmatched. The DNA for the CDR3 is TGTGCCAGCAGTTCCGTAGCGGGAGGGCCCGTGGAGACCCAGTACTTC. This encodes CASSSVAGGPVETQYF.

This clonotype was recorded a few times. The chain couples TRBV12-3 or TRBV12-4 to TRBJ2-2; D is possibly TRBD1 or TRBD2 (6 bases each). This CDR3 contains 16 residues. V lost 7 bases and J 7 bases, leaving 22 bases between the germline ends. DNA for the CDR3: TGTGCCAGCATGGGGGCTAGGACTAATGTTCACGGGGAGCTGTTTTTT. This translates into CASMGARTNVHGELFF.

This clonotype occurred many times. This chain links TRBV30 with TRBJ1-4; 7 positions match TRBD1. The V segment lost 4 bases and the J segment 3 bases; nucleotides outside the gene matches: 5. This CDR3 region has 14 residues. The V gene's germline CDR1 is GTSNPN and CDR2 SVGIG (reference sequence). The DNA for the CDR3 is TGTGCCTGGAAACCGGGACAGCCTAATGAAAAACTGTTTTTT. It is translated as CAWKPGQPNEKLFF.

This clonotype was found many times. This chain uses TRBV7-2 with TRBJ2-7; tentatively, D is TRBD1 or TRBD2 (7 bases each). The length of the CDR3 is 15 residues. The germline V gene has CDR1 SGHTA and CDR2 FQGNSA. Trimming removed 5 bases at V and 3 bases at J, with 17 bases between. CDR3 DNA sequence: TGTGCCAGCAGCCCCGGGACAGCGGGATACTACGAGCAGTACTTC. Protein: CASSPGTAGYYEQYF.

This clonotype was counted ten times or more. The rearrangement uses TRBV11-3 and TRBJ1-2; TRBD1 is a possible D gene (5 bases). CDR1 and CDR2 (germline): SGHNT, YENEEA. This CDR3 region has 11 residues. The V and J ends lost 4 bases and 8 bases respectively, with 8 bases between them. The CDR3 DNA reads as TGTGCCAGCAGCTCCAGGGAAGGCTACACCTTC. Amino acid sequence: CASSSREGYTF.

The V and J genes are TRBV11-2 and TRBJ2-7; no clear D. Germline V CDR1 and CDR2: SGHAT, FQNNGV. The ends were cut back, 5 bases at V and 8 bases at J, with 10 bases in the middle. The CDR3 has 11 amino acids. The CDR3 here is CASSLKIKQYF. As DNA, the CDR3 is TGTGCCAGCAGCCTAAAAATTAAGCAGTACTTC.

This clonotype has a handful of counts. The chain couples TRBV30 to TRBJ2-7; D could derive from TRBD1 or TRBD2 (6 bases each). There are 14 residues in the CDR3. Germline values: CDR1 GTSNPN, CDR2 SVGIG (reference sequence). Trimming shortened V by 0 bases and J by 0 bases, and 9 bases separated the two germline ends. The CDR3 sequence is CAWSVGGLSYEQYF. For the CDR3, the DNA is TGTGCCTGGAGTGTAGGGGGACTCTCCTACGAGCAGTACTTC.

The sample holds many counts of this clonotype. The chain couples TRBV28 to TRBJ2-1; 7 bases are shared with TRBD1. Germline lookup yields CDR1 MDHEN and CDR2 SYDVKM. The CDR3 consists of 15 residues. Trimming cost V 4 bases and J 4 bases; bases outside gene matches: 7. Here the CDR3 reads CASSSEYRGYNEQFF. CDR3 nucleotide sequence: TGTGCCAGCAGTTCGGAGTACAGGGGATACAATGAGCAGTTCTTC.